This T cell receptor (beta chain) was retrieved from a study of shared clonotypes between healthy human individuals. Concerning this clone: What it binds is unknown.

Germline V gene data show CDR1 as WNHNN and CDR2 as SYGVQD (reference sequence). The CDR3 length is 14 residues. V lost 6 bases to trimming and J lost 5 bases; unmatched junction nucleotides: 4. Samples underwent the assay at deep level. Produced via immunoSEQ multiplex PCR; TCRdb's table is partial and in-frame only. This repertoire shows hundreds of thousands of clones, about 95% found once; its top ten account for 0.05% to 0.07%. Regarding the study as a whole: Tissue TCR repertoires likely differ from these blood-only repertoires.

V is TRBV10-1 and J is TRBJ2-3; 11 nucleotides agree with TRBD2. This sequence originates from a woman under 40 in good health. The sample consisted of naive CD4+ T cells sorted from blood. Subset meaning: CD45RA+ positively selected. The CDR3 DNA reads TGCGCCAGCAGCGACGGACTAGCGGGAGATACGCAGTATTTT. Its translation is CASSDGLAGDTQYF.